The 10 T cell receptor beta chains below all came from one sample that was sequenced in a study of T cell changes during pregnancy in multiple sclerosis. The method was immunoSEQ multiplex PCR; TCRdb's version includes in-frame clones alone and lacks a portion of them. The profile shows about 100,000 clones, under 95% of them singletons. The specimen was peripheral blood, collected in the third trimester of pregnancy. The receptor set was obtained from a female donor in good health, enrolled as a control in a pregnancy study.

The chain is built from TRBV6-1 and TRBJ2-7, with a possible D match to TRBD2 (5 bases). V lost 2 bases, J lost 0 bases, and 17 bases lay in between. This CDR3 comprises 17 residues. Germline assignment: CDR1 MNHNS and CDR2 SASEGT. DNA for the CDR3: TGTGCCAGCAGTGAACTCCGACGGGGATGGCCCTCCTACGAGCAGTACTTC. Its translation is CASSELRRGWPSYEQYF.

V is TRBV7-8 and J is TRBJ1-1, with D unclear. V lost 4 bases and J 7 bases, leaving 7 bases between the germline ends. CDR3 length: 11 residues. The V gene's germline CDR1 is SGHVS and CDR2 FQNEAQ. DNA for the CDR3: TGTGCCAGCAGCTACCAGAATGAAGCTTTCTTT. Translation: CASSYQNEAFF.

The chain uses TRBV9 and TRBJ2-2; TRBD2 matches 10 bases. The CDR3 is made up of 16 amino acids. Trimming removed 0 bases from V and 9 bases from J; junction bases left unmatched: 8. Germline V gives CDR1 SGDLS, CDR2 YYNGEE. DNA of the CDR3: TGTGCCAGCAGCGTAGCAAGCGGGGGGGCCTTTAGGGAGCTGTTTTTT. It translates to CASSVASGGAFRELFF.

The rearrangement links TRBV2 to TRBJ1-1; D perhaps matches TRBD1 (6 bases). Germline lookup yields CDR1 SNHLY and CDR2 FYNNEI. The V gene lost 4 bases and the J gene lost 3 bases, with 9 bases spanning the gap. The CDR3 loop spans 13 amino acids. The CDR3 region has the DNA TGTGCCAGCAGTGGGACAGTGCACACTGAAGCTTTCTTT. Encoded protein: CASSGTVHTEAFF.

The V and J genes are TRBV6-5 and TRBJ2-7, with a tentative D call TRBD1 (5 bases). Trimming removed 8 bases at V and 0 bases at J, with 8 bases between. CDR3 length: 12 amino acids. CDR1 MNHEY and CDR2 SVGAGI come from the germline V gene. CDR3 loop: CASGASSYEQYF. In nucleotides, the CDR3 is TGTGCCAGCGGGGCAAGCTCCTACGAGCAGTACTTC.

This clone appeared a single time. The genes are TRBV11-2 and TRBJ2-1, with 7 bases lining up with TRBD1. The V gene's germline CDR1 is SGHAT and CDR2 FQNNGV. CDR3 size: 12 residues. Trimming removed 3 bases from V and 8 bases from J; junction bases left unmatched: 1. CDR3 loop: CASSFTGDEQFF. The CDR3 DNA follows: TGTGCCAGCAGCTTTACAGGGGATGAGCAGTTCTTC.

The chain combines TRBV6-5 with TRBJ1-2, with D tentatively TRBD1 (5 bases). There are 14 residues in the CDR3. V was cut by 5 bases and J by 1 base, with 11 bases left in between. Germline-derived CDR1 and CDR2 are MNHEY and SVGAGI. The CDR3 here is CASSRDSFNYGYTF. The CDR3 bases are TGTGCCAGCAGTCGCGACAGCTTTAACTATGGCTACACCTTC.

The chain is built from TRBV9 and TRBJ2-2; D is possibly TRBD2 (6 bases). With 1 base removed from V and 8 bases from J, the gap between germline ends came to 15 bases. Germline lookup yields CDR1 SGDLS and CDR2 YYNGEE. The CDR3 has 15 residues. CDR3 region: CASSVSAGPQGELFF. As DNA, the CDR3 is TGTGCCAGCAGCGTAAGCGCGGGACCACAAGGGGAGCTGTTTTTT.

This clone showed up just once. J is TRBJ1-2 and V is TRBV7-3; TRBD1 agrees at 8 bases. CDR1 and CDR2 from the germline V gene are SGHTA and FQGTGA. CDR3 size: 15 residues. Trimming cost V 5 bases and J 4 bases; bases outside gene matches: 9. CDR3 protein: CASSPAGTGIYGYTF. The CDR3 bases are TGTGCCAGCAGCCCCGCCGGGACAGGAATCTATGGCTACACCTTC.

J is TRBJ2-3 and V is TRBV19; 10 positions match TRBD1. The V gene's germline CDR1 is LNHDA and CDR2 SQIVND (reference sequence). Losses at the gene ends were 3 bases for V and 5 bases for J; bases not matched to a gene: 5. The CDR3 has 15 amino acids. CDR3 DNA sequence: TGTGCCAGTAGTATGGGACAGGGGTTGAAAGATACGCAGTATTTT. Its translation is CASSMGQGLKDTQYF.